The 22 T cell receptor beta chains reported below all come from one sample, sequenced in a study of radiotherapy plus CTLA-4 blockade in lung cancer. The assay was immunoSEQ multiplex PCR, and TCRdb's table has in-frame clones only and misses some. Of about 87,000 clones detected, approximately 86% appear once; the ten largest clones hold roughly 17%. The specimen comprised peripheral blood, sampled from a patient treated with radiotherapy plus ipilimumab. The receptors were sampled from a human donor with non-small cell lung cancer that progressed on radiotherapy plus ipilimumab.

CDR3 sequence (DNA): TGTGCCTGGAGTGTAGGATCCGGTAATCAGCCCCAGCATTTT. Translation: CAWSVGSGNQPQHF. The chain links TRBV30 to TRBJ1-5, with no clear D. This CDR3 is 14 amino acids long. CDR1 is GTSNPN, CDR2 SVGIG, per germline (reference sequence). V was pared by 0 bases and J by 4 bases, with 10 bases between. The variable domain in full, with the rest retrieved from reference TRBV30 and TRBJ1-5, is SQTIHQWPATLVQPVGSPLSLECTVEGTSNPNLYWYRQAAGRGLQLLFYSVGIGQISSEVPQNLSASRPQDRQFILSSKKLLLSDSGFYLCAWSVGSGNQPQHFGDGTRLSIL.

The rearrangement joins TRBV5-1 to TRBJ2-2; D gene uncertain. The CDR3 consists of 14 residues. Per germline, CDR1 SGHRS and CDR2 YFSETQ. Deletions cut 4 bases from V and 5 bases from J, with 12 bases between. CDR3 sequence: CASSERTQTGELFF. The CDR3 region has the DNA TGCGCCAGCAGCGAAAGAACCCAGACCGGGGAGCTGTTTTTT.

The chain joins TRBV6-1 to TRBJ2-7; the match to TRBD2 covers 11 bases. V gave up 4 bases and J gave up 6 bases; unmatched junction bases: 5. The germline gives CDR1 MNHNS, CDR2 SASEGT. CDR3 length: 14 residues. CDR3 residues: CASSAPGLAVEQYF. Here the CDR3 DNA reads TGTGCCAGCAGTGCACCGGGACTAGCGGTCGAGCAGTACTTC.

This clone was seen once. The chain has TRBV5-5 and TRBJ1-4, with 9 positions matching TRBD1. The germline V gene has CDR1 SGHKS and CDR2 YYEKEE (reference sequence). The CDR3 runs to 15 residues. Trimming removed 4 bases from V and 0 bases from J; junction bases left unmatched: 1. CDR3 nucleotides: TGTGCCAGCAGCCGGACAGGGGCAACTAATGAAAAACTGTTTTTT. It is translated as CASSRTGATNEKLFF. The variable domain in full, completed from reference TRBV5-5 and TRBJ1-4, reads DAGVTQSPTHLIKTRGQQVTLRCSPISGHKSVSWYQQVLGQGPQFIFQYYEKEERGRGNFPDRFSARQFPNYSSELNVNALLLGDSALYLCASSRTGATNEKLFFGSGTQLSVL.

The chain has TRBV30 and TRBJ2-4; D may correspond to TRBD1 or TRBD2 (5 bases each). The ends were cut back, 2 bases at V and 1 base at J, with 9 bases in the middle. Germline CDR1 and CDR2: GTSNPN and SVGIG (reference sequence). This CDR3 is built from 14 residues. The CDR3 spells CAWSQGPAKNIQYF. Here the CDR3 DNA reads TGTGCCTGGAGTCAGGGACCGGCCAAAAACATTCAGTACTTC.

The chain has TRBV7-8 and TRBJ2-7; D is unresolved. Germline-derived CDR1 and CDR2 are SGHVS and FQNEAQ. The CDR3 covers 16 residues. Between the trimmed V and J ends, which lost 1 base and 0 bases, there was a span of 13 bases. CDR3 sequence (DNA): TGTGCCAGCAGCTTAGTAGGGCAGGCAACCTCCTACGAGCAGTACTTC. This gives the protein CASSLVGQATSYEQYF.

V gene TRBV29-1 combines with J gene TRBJ1-2, with a weak D call TRBD1 (5 bases). This CDR3 has 14 residues. CDR1 and CDR2 (germline): SQVTM, ANQGSEA. Trimming took 3 bases from V and 2 from J, leaving 13 bases between them. The CDR3 region is CSVDRPQGNYGYTF. In DNA form, the CDR3 reads TGCAGCGTTGATAGGCCCCAGGGCAACTATGGCTACACCTTC.

V is TRBV18 and J is TRBJ2-5; D uncertain. The better agreement between TRBJ2-7 and the DNA end casts doubt on the J call. The CDR3 length is 13 residues. Germline CDR1 KGHSH, CDR2 LQKENI. CDR3 DNA: TGTGCCAGCTCACCTGCGCCCTCCTACGAGCAGTACTTC. This gives the protein CASSPAPSYEQYF.

The chain joins TRBV18 to TRBJ2-7, with 14 bases matching TRBD2. Per the germline V gene, CDR1 is KGHSH and CDR2 is LQKENI. The CDR3 sequence is 18 residues long. V lost 2 bases to trimming and J lost 0 bases; unmatched junction nucleotides: 6. In DNA, the CDR3 is TGTGCCAGCTCACCAGGGACTAGCGGGGGTGCAAGCTCCTACGAGCAGTACTTC. Translated: CASSPGTSGGASSYEQYF.

This sequence joins TRBV28 and TRBJ1-1, with D possibly matching TRBD1 (6 bases). Trimming pared 3 bases from V and 4 bases from J, leaving 12 bases between. The germline V gene has CDR1 MDHEN and CDR2 SYDVKM. This CDR3 comprises 14 residues. CDR3 amino acids: CASSFRGQGTEAFF. The CDR3 DNA sequence: TGTGCCAGCAGTTTCCGGGGGCAGGGCACTGAAGCTTTCTTT.

This chain links TRBV27 with TRBJ2-7, with 7 bases fitting TRBD1. The J segment lost 6 bases and the V segment lost 4 bases, leaving 12 bases of the junction unmatched. This CDR3 contains 15 residues. Germline lookup yields CDR1 MNHEY and CDR2 SMNVEV (reference sequence). The CDR3 spells CASSSSGTVLSEQYF. The CDR3 DNA sequence: TGTGCCAGCAGTTCATCCGGGACAGTCCTCTCCGAGCAGTACTTC.

This clone was detected once. The chain couples TRBV28 to TRBJ1-2, with D maybe TRBD1 (5 bases). This CDR3 has 14 amino acids. Germline assignment: CDR1 MDHEN and CDR2 SYDVKM. The V gene lost 6 bases and the J gene lost 6 bases, with 17 bases spanning the gap. The CDR3 nucleotides read TGTGCCAGCAGCCTGGGGCGGTGGGAGGATGGCTACACCTTC. Protein sequence: CASSLGRWEDGYTF.

With regard to this clone: One junction end does not reproduce the germline sequence, and a read error may be involved. This chain joins TRBV6-6 and TRBJ2-5, with TRBD2 identical over 8 bases. CDR1 is MNHNY, CDR2 SVGAGI, per germline (reference sequence). The CDR3 runs 12 residues. The CDR3 nucleotides read TGTGCCAGCAGTTACCCGGGGGGGGCTTGGCACTTC. Translated, it gives CASSYPGGAWHF.

The chain carries TRBV7-9 and TRBJ1-1; D is ambiguous. Looked up from germline, CDR1 is SEHNR and CDR2 is FQNEAQ (reference sequence). Trimming shortened V by 2 bases and J by 7 bases, and 20 bases separated the two germline ends. The CDR3 consists of 16 residues. CDR3 DNA sequence: TGTGCCAGCAGCTTACGGGTACAGAGTAACCCCAGTGAAGCTTTCTTT. Protein sequence: CASSLRVQSNPSEAFF.

V usage is TRBV28 and J usage is TRBJ2-1; TRBD1 is a possible D gene (5 bases). Trimming removed 6 bases from V and 7 bases from J, with 13 bases in between. The CDR3 runs to 13 residues. Germline CDR1 is MDHEN and CDR2 is SYDVKM. The CDR3 sequence is CASRRQGCNEQFF. The CDR3 DNA is TGTGCCAGCAGGAGGCAGGGTTGTAATGAGCAGTTCTTC.

Regarding this clone: Other DNA sequences within the sample encode an identical CDR3. The rearrangement links TRBV6-5 to TRBJ1-1, with D maybe TRBD1 (5 bases). The CDR3 extends over 13 amino acids. The germline V gene has CDR1 MNHEY and CDR2 SVGAGI. The ends were cut back, 4 bases at V and 2 bases at J, with 8 bases in the middle. The CDR3, as DNA: TGTGCCAGCAGTTTAGGGGCAAACACTGAAGCTTTCTTT. Translated, it gives CASSLGANTEAFF.

CDR3 region: CASSQGIGQPQHF. CDR3 sequence (DNA): TGTGCCAGCAGCCAAGGGATAGGACAGCCCCAGCATTTT. This chain connects TRBV14 to TRBJ1-5; D gene unclear. Germline V lookup: CDR1 SGHDN, CDR2 FVKESK. The CDR3 loop spans 13 amino acids. V was shortened by 1 base and J by 7 bases, with 8 bases between the two germline ends. The whole variable domain, filled in from reference TRBV14 and TRBJ1-5, reads EAGVTQFPSHSVIEKGQTVTLRCDPISGHDNLYWYRRVMGKEIKFLLHFVKESKQDESGMPNNRFLAERTGGTYSTLKVQPAELEDSGVYFCASSQGIGQPQHFGDGTRLSIL.

Only one count was recorded for this clone. The V gene is TRBV28, the J gene TRBJ2-2, with D possibly being TRBD1 (6 bases). The CDR3 is 15 amino acids. The germline V gene has CDR1 MDHEN and CDR2 SYDVKM. The V and J ends lost 2 bases and 5 bases respectively, with 12 bases between them. This CDR3 reads CASSLNRAWTGELFF. DNA for the CDR3: TGTGCCAGCAGTTTAAACAGGGCCTGGACCGGGGAGCTGTTTTTT.

The chain is built from TRBV30 and TRBJ1-1; tentatively, D is TRBD1 (5 bases). V was shortened by 7 bases and J by 5 bases, with 20 bases between the two germline ends. Germline V gives CDR1 GTSNPN, CDR2 SVGIG (reference sequence). The CDR3 is made up of 14 amino acids. The CDR3 reads CASNRDRAQTEAFF. The CDR3 DNA reads TGTGCCTCCAACCGGGACCGGGCCCAGACTGAAGCTTTCTTT.

This chain joins TRBV5-1 and TRBJ1-2; 8 nucleotides match TRBD1. CDR1 SGHRS and CDR2 YFSETQ come from the germline V gene. CDR3 length: 15 amino acids. V lost 0 bases and J lost 8; bases outside the gene matches: 9. CDR3: CASSLAAQGARGYTF. CDR3 in DNA: TGCGCCAGCAGCTTGGCCGCCCAGGGGGCTCGGGGCTACACCTTC. Filled out from reference TRBV5-1 and TRBJ1-2, the complete variable domain reads KAGVTQTPRYLIKTRGQQVTLSCSPISGHRSVSWYQQTPGQGLQFLFEYFSETQRNKGNFPGRFSGRQFSNSRSEMNVSTLELGDSALYLCASSLAAQGARGYTFGSGTRLTVV.

This clone was found a few times. This chain joins TRBV7-3 and TRBJ1-2; 10 bases agree with TRBD1. CDR1 and CDR2 (germline): SGHTA, FQGTGA. The CDR3 totals 15 residues. Trimming removed 2 bases from V and 6 bases from J; junction bases left unmatched: 6. The CDR3 coding sequence is TGTGCCAGCAGCTTAGGGACAGGGGCATCCGATGGCTACACCTTC. Its translation: CASSLGTGASDGYTF.

V gene TRBV7-6 combines with J gene TRBJ2-2; D is unresolved. From germline, CDR1 is SGHVS and CDR2 FNYEAQ. The CDR3 has 13 amino acids. The V end was cut by 5 bases, the J end by 6 bases, with 10 bases between. The DNA for the CDR3 is TGTGCCAGCAGCCAATTCCCCTCCGGGGAGCTGTTTTTT. It codes for CASSQFPSGELFF.